This TCR beta chain derives from a study of T cell responses to AZD1222 COVID-19 vaccine. This CDR3 spans 14 amino acids. Trimming cost V 4 bases and J 2 bases, with 10 bases left between them. Germline V gene lookup returns CDR1 SGHNT and CDR2 YENEEA. Profiled with immunoSEQ multiplex PCR; TCRdb holds only in-frame clones, not every one. The data hold 95,000 to 110,000 clones, with 89% observed a single time. This sequence originates from an adult in good health. The V and J genes are TRBV11-3 and TRBJ2-3; perhaps TRBD2 as D (6 bases). Sequencing used peripheral blood, obtained on day 0 of AZD1222 vaccination. CDR3 coding DNA: TGTGCCAGCAGCTCGGGACTTACCACAGATACGCAGTATTTT. Residues: CASSSGLTTDTQYF.